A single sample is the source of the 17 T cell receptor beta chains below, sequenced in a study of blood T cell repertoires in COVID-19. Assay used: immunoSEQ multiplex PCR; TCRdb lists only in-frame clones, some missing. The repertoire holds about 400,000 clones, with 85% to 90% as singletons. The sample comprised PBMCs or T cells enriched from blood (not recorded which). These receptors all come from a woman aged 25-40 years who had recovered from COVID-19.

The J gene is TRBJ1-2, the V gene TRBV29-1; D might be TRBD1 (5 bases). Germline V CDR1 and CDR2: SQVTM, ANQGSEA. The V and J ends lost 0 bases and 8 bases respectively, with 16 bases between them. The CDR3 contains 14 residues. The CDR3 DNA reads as TGCAGCGTTGAAGATCGTCCCCAGGGTCTGGGCTACACCTTC. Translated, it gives CSVEDRPQGLGYTF. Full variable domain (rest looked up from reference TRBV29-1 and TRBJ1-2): SAVISQKPSRDICQRGTSLTIQCQVDSQVTMMFWYRQQPGQSLTLIATANQGSEATYESGFVIDKFPISRPNLTFSTLTVSNMSPEDSSIYLCSVEDRPQGLGYTFGSGTRLTVV.

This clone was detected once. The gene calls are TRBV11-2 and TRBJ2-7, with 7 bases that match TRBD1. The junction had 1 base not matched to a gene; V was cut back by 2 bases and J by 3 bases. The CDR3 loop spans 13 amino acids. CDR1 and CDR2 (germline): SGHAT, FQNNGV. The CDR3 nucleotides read TGTGCCAGCAGCTTATGGACAGGCTACGAGCAGTACTTC. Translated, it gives CASSLWTGYEQYF.

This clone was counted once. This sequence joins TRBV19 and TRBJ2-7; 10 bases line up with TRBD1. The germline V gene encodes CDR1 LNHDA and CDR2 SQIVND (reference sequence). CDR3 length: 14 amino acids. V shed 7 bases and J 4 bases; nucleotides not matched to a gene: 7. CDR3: CASTPGQGVYEQYF. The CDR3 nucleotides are TGTGCCAGTACCCCCGGACAGGGGGTATACGAGCAGTACTTC.

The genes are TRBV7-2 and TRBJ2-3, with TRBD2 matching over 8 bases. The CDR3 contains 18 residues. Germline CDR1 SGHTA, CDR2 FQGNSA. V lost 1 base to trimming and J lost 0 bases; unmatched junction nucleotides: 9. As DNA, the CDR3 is TGTGCCAGCAGCTTAGTCTCGGGGGGGCTCGTTAGCACAGATACGCAGTATTTT. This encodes CASSLVSGGLVSTDTQYF.

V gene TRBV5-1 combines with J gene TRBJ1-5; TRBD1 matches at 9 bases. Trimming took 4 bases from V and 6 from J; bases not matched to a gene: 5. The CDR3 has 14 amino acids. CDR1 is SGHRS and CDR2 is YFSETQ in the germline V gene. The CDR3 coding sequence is TGCGCCAGCAGCCTGACAGGGGGAGTTCAGCCCCAGCATTTT. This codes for CASSLTGGVQPQHF.

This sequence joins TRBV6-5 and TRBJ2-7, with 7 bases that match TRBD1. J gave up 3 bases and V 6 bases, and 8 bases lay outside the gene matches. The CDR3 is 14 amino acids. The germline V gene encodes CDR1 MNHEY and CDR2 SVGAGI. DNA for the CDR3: TGTGCCAGCAGCTACGGACAGGCAATCTACGAGCAGTACTTC. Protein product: CASSYGQAIYEQYF.

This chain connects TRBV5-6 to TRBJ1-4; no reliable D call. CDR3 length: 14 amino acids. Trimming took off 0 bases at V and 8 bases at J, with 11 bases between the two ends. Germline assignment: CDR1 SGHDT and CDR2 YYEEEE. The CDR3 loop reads CASSLGEGWEKLFF. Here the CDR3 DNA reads TGTGCCAGCAGCTTGGGGGAGGGCTGGGAAAAACTGTTTTTT. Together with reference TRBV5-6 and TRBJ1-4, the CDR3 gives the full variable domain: DAGVTQSPTHLIKTRGQQVTLRCSPKSGHDTVSWYQQALGQGPQFIFQYYEEEERQRGNFPDRFSGHQFPNYSSELNVNALLLGDSALYLCASSLGEGWEKLFFGSGTQLSVL.

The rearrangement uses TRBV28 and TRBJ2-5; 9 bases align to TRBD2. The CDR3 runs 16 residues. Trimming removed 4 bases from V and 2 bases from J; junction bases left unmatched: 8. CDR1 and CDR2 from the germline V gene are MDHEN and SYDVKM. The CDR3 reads CASSSGTSRFQETQYF. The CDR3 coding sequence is TGTGCCAGCAGTTCCGGGACTAGCAGATTTCAAGAGACCCAGTACTTC.

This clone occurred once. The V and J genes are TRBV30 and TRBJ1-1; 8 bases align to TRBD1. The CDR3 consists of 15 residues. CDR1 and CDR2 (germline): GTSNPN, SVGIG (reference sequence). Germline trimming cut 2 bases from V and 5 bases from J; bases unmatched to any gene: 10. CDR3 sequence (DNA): TGTGCCTGGAGTCTGCTGGGGACAGGAAGAACTGAAGCTTTCTTT. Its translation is CAWSLLGTGRTEAFF. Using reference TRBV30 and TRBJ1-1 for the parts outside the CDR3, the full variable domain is SQTIHQWPATLVQPVGSPLSLECTVEGTSNPNLYWYRQAAGRGLQLLFYSVGIGQISSEVPQNLSASRPQDRQFILSSKKLLLSDSGFYLCAWSLLGTGRTEAFFGQGTRLTVV.

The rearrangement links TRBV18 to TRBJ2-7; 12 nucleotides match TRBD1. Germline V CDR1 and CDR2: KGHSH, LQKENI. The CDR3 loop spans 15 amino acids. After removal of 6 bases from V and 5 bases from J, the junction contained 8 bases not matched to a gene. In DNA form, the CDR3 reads TGTGCCAGCTCCCCCACGGGACAGGGGGCCAACGAGCAGTACTTC. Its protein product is CASSPTGQGANEQYF.

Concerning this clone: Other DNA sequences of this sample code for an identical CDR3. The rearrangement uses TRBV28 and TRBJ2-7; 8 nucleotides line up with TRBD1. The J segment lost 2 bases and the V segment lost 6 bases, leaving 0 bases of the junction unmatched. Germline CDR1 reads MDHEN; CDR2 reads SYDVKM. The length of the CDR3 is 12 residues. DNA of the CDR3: TGTGCCAGCAGGGACAGGGCCTACGAGCAGTACTTC. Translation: CASRDRAYEQYF.

The CDR3 region is CASSPGTGGSGEKLFF. CDR3 sequence (DNA): TGCGCCAGCAGCCCCGGGACAGGGGGCTCGGGTGAAAAACTGTTTTTT. The V and J genes are TRBV5-1 and TRBJ1-4, with TRBD1 identical over 12 bases. Germline-derived CDR1 and CDR2 are SGHRS and YFSETQ. The length of the CDR3 is 16 residues. V lost 4 bases, J lost 7 bases, and 8 bases stayed unmatched.

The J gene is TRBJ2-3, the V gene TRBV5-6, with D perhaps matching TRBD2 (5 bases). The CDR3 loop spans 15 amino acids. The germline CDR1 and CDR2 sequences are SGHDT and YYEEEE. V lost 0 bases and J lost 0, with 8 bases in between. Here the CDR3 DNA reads TGTGCCAGCAGCTTGGCGGGCGGGAGCACAGATACGCAGTATTTT. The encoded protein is CASSLAGGSTDTQYF.

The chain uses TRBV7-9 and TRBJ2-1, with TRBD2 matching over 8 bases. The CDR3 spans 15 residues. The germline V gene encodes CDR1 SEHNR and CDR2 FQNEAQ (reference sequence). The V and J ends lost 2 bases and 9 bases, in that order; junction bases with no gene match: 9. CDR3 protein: CASSLRSGGAIEQFF. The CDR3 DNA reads TGTGCCAGCAGCTTAAGGTCGGGAGGGGCAATTGAGCAGTTCTTC.

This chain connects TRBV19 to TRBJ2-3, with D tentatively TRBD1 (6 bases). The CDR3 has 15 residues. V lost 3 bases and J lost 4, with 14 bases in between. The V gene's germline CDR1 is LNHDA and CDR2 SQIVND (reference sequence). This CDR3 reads CASSMGQGTADTQYF. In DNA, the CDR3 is TGTGCCAGTAGTATGGGTCAGGGGACGGCAGATACGCAGTATTTT.

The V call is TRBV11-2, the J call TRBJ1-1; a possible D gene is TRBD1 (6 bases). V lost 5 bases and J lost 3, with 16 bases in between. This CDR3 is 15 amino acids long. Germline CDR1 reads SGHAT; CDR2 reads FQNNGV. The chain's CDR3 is CASSTGTGTDTEAFF. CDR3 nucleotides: TGTGCCAGCAGCACAGGTACAGGGACGGACACTGAAGCTTTCTTT. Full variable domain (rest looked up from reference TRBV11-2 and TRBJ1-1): EAGVAQSPRYKIIEKRQSVAFWCNPISGHATLYWYQQILGQGPKLLIQFQNNGVVDDSQLPKDRFSAERLKGVDSTLKIQPAKLEDSAVYLCASSTGTGTDTEAFFGQGTRLTVV.

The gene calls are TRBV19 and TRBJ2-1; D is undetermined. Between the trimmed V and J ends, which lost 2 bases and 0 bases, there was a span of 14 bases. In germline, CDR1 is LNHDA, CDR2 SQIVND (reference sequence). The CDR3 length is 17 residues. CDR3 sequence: CASSIFTAKSSYNEQFF. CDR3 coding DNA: TGTGCCAGTAGTATATTCACCGCAAAGAGCTCCTACAATGAGCAGTTCTTC.